Listed below are T cell receptor beta chains from one sample, sequenced in a study of B cell selection in AIRE deficiency. The data were produced by immunoSEQ multiplex PCR, yet TCRdb's version contains in-frame clones alone and is incomplete. The sample has about 22,000 clones; approximately 96% are singletons. Sequencing used CD4+CD127+ conventional T cells sorted from PBMCs. Source of these receptors: a human donor in good health. Both conserved end residues are part of each CDR3. The D gene is left open where the match is weak.

TRBV28 TRBD2 CATKRPIAGGTYNEQFF
TRBV27 TRBD1 CASTQQGTRPYEQYF
TRBV19 . CASSILGVLVDTQYF
TRBV5-1 TRBD1 CASSLGQGNGYTF
TRBV19 TRBD2 CASSGSGLAGAFTDTQYF
TRBV5-4 TRBD2 CASSSAQRGGSDTQYF
TRBV11-2 . CASSLDGLNTEAFF
TRBV7-2 . CASSFTAGALGYGYTF
TRBV27 . CASSLTGSSYNSPLHF
TRBV19 . CASSWGGAETQYF
TRBV5-4 . CASSSSTGVYEQYF
TRBV5-1 TRBD1 CASSLVQGATEAFF
TRBV18 . CASSPPAGGRDGYTF
TRBV19 TRBD1 CASSEGQQNTEAFF
TRBV15 . CATSRQWKDFEQFF
TRBV11-3 . CASSRTISGTEAFF
TRBV5-6 TRBD1 CASSRTGKGTGELFF
TRBV18 . CASSGADPTLYGYTF
TRBV18 . CASSFSTLTTNEKLFF
TRBV28 TRBD1 CASSPRDGRGRWDWNTEAFF
TRBV5-1 . CASSWDGGELFF
TRBV2 . CASRPGAKVGNQPQHF
TRBV5-1 . CASSYQPQGSTNEKLFF
TRBV5-1 TRBD2 CASSFGLAGGDTQYF
TRBV11-2 TRBD1 CASSLVGAGTGRNTEAFF
TRBV10-1 TRBD2 CASSARRGGTGELFF
TRBV29-1 TRBD1 CSVEGGQGFDEQFF
TRBV18 . CASSSDGNQPQHF
TRBV5-1 . CASSLTDATGELFF